This is a list of T cell receptor beta chains from one sample in a study of blood T cell repertoires in COVID-19. The table came from immunoSEQ multiplex PCR; TCRdb's copy has only in-frame clones and leaves some out. The data show roughly 290,000 clones, with around 87% seen just once and 2% to 2.5% held by the top ten. Material for sequencing was peripheral blood. Source of these receptors: a woman in her 30s who had recovered from COVID-19. Both conserved end residues are part of each CDR3. A D gene is named only where the DNA matches it firmly. Clone size, where shown, is once, few, many, or a class for clones that have expanded.

D gene,J gene,clone size,V gene,CDR3 protein,CDR3 DNA
TRBD2,TRBJ2-1,NA,TRBV7-2,CASSRRKTGFSGSRSFF,TGTGCCAGCAGCCGGAGAAAGACTGGGTTTAGCGGGAGCCGCTCCTTCTTC
NA,TRBJ1-4,NA,TRBV19,CASSLGHRDEKLFF,TGTGCCAGTAGTCTGGGACACCGCGATGAAAAACTGTTTTTT
NA,TRBJ2-2,NA,TRBV10-3,CASGGRVDTGELFF,TGTGCCTCCGGTGGCAGGGTGGACACCGGGGAGCTGTTTTTT
NA,TRBJ1-5,few,TRBV27,CASSDTVGIRLLF,TGTGCCAGCAGCGACACCGTCGGGATCAGGCTTCTTTTT
NA,TRBJ1-1,NA,TRBV12-3/TRBV12-4,CASSLRGRTEAFF,TGTGCCAGCAGTTTAAGAGGGAGGACTGAAGCTTTCTTT
NA,TRBJ2-3,once,TRBV5-1,CASSLGGLTLTDTQYF,TGCGCCAGCAGCTTGGGGGGACTCACGCTCACAGATACGCAGTATTTT
TRBD1,TRBJ2-7,NA,TRBV6-5,CASSLQGSSYEQYF,TGTGCCAGCAGCTTACAGGGGAGCTCCTACGAGCAGTACTTC
NA,TRBJ2-7,NA,TRBV7-9,CASSSLNIPSYEQYF,TGTGCCAGCAGCTCCCTAAATATACCTTCCTACGAGCAGTACTTC
TRBD1,TRBJ1-1,few,TRBV5-8,CASSLVTGGNTEAFF,TGTGCCAGCAGCTTGGTCACAGGGGGAAACACTGAAGCTTTCTTT
NA,TRBJ2-5,NA,TRBV4-2,CASSQEAREVTQYF,TGTGCCAGCAGCCAAGAGGCCAGGGAGGTGACCCAGTACTTC
NA,TRBJ2-1,once,TRBV14,CASSAAGSSYNEQFF,TGTGCCAGCAGCGCAGCGGGCAGCTCCTACAATGAGCAGTTCTTC
TRBD1,TRBJ1-4,NA,TRBV9,CASSIGQAPEKLFF,TGTGCCAGCAGCATCGGACAGGCCCCCGAAAAACTGTTTTTT
TRBD1,TRBJ1-1,NA,TRBV7-2,CASSWNRGGTEAFF,TGTGCCAGCAGCTGGAACAGGGGAGGCACTGAAGCTTTCTTT
NA,TRBJ2-4,NA,TRBV5-4,CASSAGQSKNIQYF,TGTGCCAGCAGCGCGGGACAGTCCAAAAACATTCAGTACTTC
TRBD1,TRBJ1-1,NA,TRBV4-2,CASRPKGTGKNTEAFF,TGTGCCAGCAGACCGAAGGGGACAGGTAAGAACACTGAAGCTTTCTTT
NA,TRBJ2-5,NA,TRBV5-5,CASSLPDTQETQYF,TGTGCCAGCAGCTTGCCTGACACACAAGAGACCCAGTACTTC
TRBD2,TRBJ2-3,NA,TRBV19,CASSIWIKLSGGDTDTQYF,TGTGCCAGTAGTATCTGGATAAAACTATCGGGAGGGGACACAGATACGCAGTATTTT
NA,TRBJ1-6,NA,TRBV7-2,CASSLDQGSSYNSPLHF,TGTGCCAGCAGCTTAGATCAGGGGAGCTCCTATAATTCACCCCTCCACTTT
TRBD2,TRBJ2-3,NA,TRBV11-2,CASSFKTSGGTDTQYF,TGTGCCAGCAGCTTTAAGACTAGCGGGGGCACAGATACGCAGTATTTT
TRBD1,TRBJ2-7,NA,TRBV6-5,CASSATGGAHEQYF,TGTGCCAGCAGCGCGACAGGGGGCGCGCACGAGCAGTACTTC
NA,TRBJ1-1,NA,TRBV6-6,CASSYSGGAHTEAFF,TGTGCCAGCAGTTACTCAGGGGGGGCGCACACTGAAGCTTTCTTT
TRBD1,TRBJ2-7,NA,TRBV4-1,CASSQRQGGFYEQYF,TGCGCCAGCAGCCAACGACAGGGGGGATTCTACGAGCAGTACTTC
TRBD2,TRBJ2-3,NA,TRBV2,CASIGASGGAWDTQYF,TGTGCCAGCATTGGGGCTAGCGGGGGGGCCTGGGATACGCAGTATTTT
TRBD1,TRBJ1-1,NA,TRBV6-5,CASTLDRGLNTEAFF,TGTGCCAGCACCTTGGACAGGGGGTTGAACACTGAAGCTTTCTTT
NA,TRBJ1-2,NA,TRBV4-1,CASSQIVVQVDNYGYTF,TGCGCCAGCAGCCAAATCGTTGTCCAGGTGGATAACTATGGCTACACCTTC
NA,TRBJ1-6,NA,TRBV5-1,CASSLGSGLNSPLHF,TGCGCCAGCAGCTTGGGGTCTGGACTTAATTCACCCCTCCACTTT
TRBD1,TRBJ2-2,NA,TRBV9,CASSPWTGGNTGELFF,TGTGCCAGCAGCCCCTGGACAGGGGGGAACACCGGGGAGCTGTTTTTT
TRBD1,TRBJ2-7,NA,TRBV7-6,CASSARPTGAGEQYF,TGTGCCAGCAGCGCCCGTCCGACAGGGGCGGGCGAGCAGTACTTC
NA,TRBJ1-4,NA,TRBV7-9,CASSFLGEGEKLFF,TGTGCCAGCAGCTTTCTCGGGGAGGGGGAAAAACTGTTTTTT
NA,TRBJ1-6,NA,TRBV9,CASSRGNSPLHF,TGTGCCAGCAGCAGGGGAAATTCACCCCTCCACTTT
NA,TRBJ1-5,few,TRBV4-1,CASSQDTGLGQPQHF,TGCGCCAGCAGCCAAGATACGGGTTTGGGTCAGCCCCAGCATTTT
NA,TRBJ1-1,NA,TRBV2,CASSEARGGGEAFF,TGTGCCAGCAGTGAAGCGCGGGGCGGGGGAGAAGCTTTCTTT
NA,TRBJ2-5,once,TRBV5-4,CASSLAGVETQYF,TGTGCCAGCAGCTTGGCGGGGGTAGAGACCCAGTACTTC
NA,TRBJ1-4,NA,TRBV10-2,CASSDAGDSKLFF,TGCGCCAGCAGTGACGCAGGGGATTCAAAACTGTTTTTT
NA,TRBJ2-3,NA,TRBV4-1,CASSLYQGSTADTQYF,TGCGCCAGCAGCCTTTACCAGGGCTCGACGGCAGATACGCAGTATTTT
TRBD2,TRBJ2-7,few,TRBV7-2,CASSSYSGGPDEQYF,TGTGCCAGCAGCTCATATAGCGGGGGTCCGGACGAGCAGTACTTC
TRBD2,TRBJ2-7,NA,TRBV30,CAWSVLGGWQYF,TGTGCCTGGAGTGTACTCGGGGGGTGGCAGTACTTC
NA,TRBJ1-1,NA,TRBV28,CASSSRGSTEAFF,TGTGCCAGCTCTAGCCGAGGGAGTACTGAAGCTTTCTTT
NA,TRBJ2-5,NA,TRBV12-3/TRBV12-4,CASSGGLQETQYF,TGTGCCAGCAGTGGGGGACTCCAAGAGACCCAGTACTTC
NA,TRBJ2-3,NA,TRBV7-3,CASSLDRATDTQYF,TGTGCCAGCAGCTTAGACAGAGCCACAGATACGCAGTATTTT
NA,TRBJ2-7,NA,TRBV18,CASSPPGGNPYEQYF,TGTGCCAGCTCACCACCGGGCGGGAATCCCTACGAGCAGTACTTC
NA,TRBJ1-6,NA,TRBV13,CASREGGRDGNSPLHF,TGTGCCAGCAGAGAGGGAGGACGTGATGGCAATTCACCCCTCCACTTT
TRBD1,TRBJ1-4,NA,TRBV5-1,CASSYLGQVNEKLFF,TGCGCCAGCAGTTATCTGGGACAGGTTAATGAAAAACTGTTTTTT
NA,TRBJ2-2,NA,TRBV7-2,CASSLRQNTGELFF,TGTGCCAGCAGCCTTAGACAGAACACCGGGGAGCTGTTTTTT
TRBD1,TRBJ1-3,NA,TRBV10-3,CAIRDRVNTIYF,TGTGCCATCAGAGACAGGGTGAACACCATATATTTT
NA,TRBJ2-3,NA,TRBV2,CASSGSQDTSTDTQYF,TGTGCCAGCAGTGGTTCCCAGGACACTAGCACAGATACGCAGTATTTT
TRBD2,TRBJ2-7,NA,TRBV27,CASSLRAGGLYEQYF,TGTGCCAGCAGTCTCCGGGCGGGGGGTCTCTACGAGCAGTACTTC
NA,TRBJ2-3,NA,TRBV30,CAWSAASSRRDTQYF,TGTGCCTGGAGTGCTGCGTCTTCCCGCCGAGATACGCAGTATTTT
NA,TRBJ1-1,NA,TRBV10-3,CAISGGELIRAFF,TGTGCCATCAGTGGGGGGGAATTGATTCGGGCTTTCTTT
TRBD2,TRBJ2-1,once,TRBV2,CASSEISGGMWNEQFF,TGTGCCAGCAGTGAAATCTCGGGAGGAATGTGGAATGAGCAGTTCTTC